The clone carrying this T cell receptor beta chain has more than one count but fewer than ten. An end of the junction differs from the germline gene, which may be a read error. All patients were untreated before thyroid surgery. This specimen comes from a study of metastatic and nonmetastatic thyroid tumors. Study-level background: A comparison of repertoires was made across blood and tumor or nodule tissue from malignant and benign thyroid patients.

CDR1 and CDR2 (germline): MNHNS, SASEGT. The CDR3 extends over 16 amino acids. TCRdb re-called clones from the PCR reads using MiXCR. This table holds around 34,000 clones, approximately 16% found once. Input material: blood. The sequence derives from a male donor with papillary thyroid cancer or a benign thyroid nodule (not recorded which). Some clones in this sample may be carry-over from other donors' samples. The V call is TRBV6-1, the J call TRBJ1-1, with a tentative D call TRBD1 (6 bases). CDR3 region: CASRDSAERGGTESFF. CDR3 coding DNA: TGTGCCAGCCGCGACAGCGCGGAGAGAGGGGGGACTGAATCTTTCTTT.